The 27 T cell receptor beta chains presented below share a single source sample, sequenced in a study of blood T cell repertoires in COVID-19. The repertoire was sequenced with immunoSEQ multiplex PCR; TCRdb's copy has only in-frame clones and lacks some. The table includes some 360,000 clones, approximately 89% detected once. Source material: peripheral blood. The receptors stem from a woman aged 55-70 years with COVID-19, enrolled during active disease.

The gene calls are TRBV19 and TRBJ1-5, with unresolved D. Germline V gene data show CDR1 as LNHDA and CDR2 as SQIVND (reference sequence). V was shortened by 7 bases and J by 6 bases, with 16 bases between the two germline ends. This CDR3 spans 14 amino acids. The DNA for the CDR3 is TGTGCCAGTACTCGGACCCAAGAGGGTCAGCCCCAGCATTTT. Its protein is CASTRTQEGQPQHF.

This clone was observed a single time. The chain couples TRBV5-1 to TRBJ1-1; D call uncertain. This CDR3 region has 14 residues. CDR1 and CDR2 from the germline V gene are SGHRS and YFSETQ. The V and J ends lost 2 bases and 4 bases respectively, with 12 bases between them. In DNA, the CDR3 is TGCGCCAGCAGCTTTGGTAGTGGAGGCACTGAAGCTTTCTTT. Protein product: CASSFGSGGTEAFF.

V and J are TRBV5-1 and TRBJ1-1, with 11 bases lining up with TRBD1. V shed 4 bases and J 4 bases; nucleotides not matched to a gene: 6. This CDR3 contains 15 residues. Germline assignment: CDR1 SGHRS and CDR2 YFSETQ. The CDR3 is CASSKQDRGLTEAFF. Here the CDR3 DNA reads TGCGCCAGCAGCAAACAGGACAGGGGGCTCACTGAAGCTTTCTTT.

The chain has TRBV27 and TRBJ1-6; perhaps TRBD1 as D (5 bases). CDR1 and CDR2 from the germline V gene are MNHEY and SMNVEV (reference sequence). The CDR3 runs to 14 residues. Trimming stripped 1 base from V and 6 bases from J, with 7 bases between. CDR3 in amino acids: CASSLLTVNSPLHF. The CDR3 bases are TGTGCCAGCAGTTTATTGACAGTTAATTCACCCCTCCACTTT.

This clone was counted between two and nine times. The chain is built from TRBV7-8 and TRBJ2-6, with 8 bases matching TRBD1. The CDR3 has 17 residues. Unmatched junction bases numbered 9, after V lost 7 bases and J lost 1 base. Germline CDR1 SGHVS, CDR2 FQNEAQ. The CDR3 protein is CASIHDRGGSGANVLTF. Here the CDR3 DNA reads TGTGCCAGCATCCACGACAGGGGTGGATCTGGGGCCAACGTCCTGACTTTC.

The chain joins TRBV6-5 to TRBJ2-3; 8 bases fit TRBD1. Per germline, CDR1 MNHEY and CDR2 SVGAGI. The CDR3 covers 15 residues. Losses at the gene ends were 8 bases for V and 1 base for J; bases not matched to a gene: 8. The CDR3 loop is CASVAGGSGTDTQYF. The CDR3, as DNA: TGTGCCAGCGTAGCAGGGGGCTCGGGCACAGATACGCAGTATTTT.

The gene calls are TRBV6-5 and TRBJ1-4, with a tentative D call TRBD1 (6 bases). Germline V lookup: CDR1 MNHEY, CDR2 SVGAGI. The V end was cut by 6 bases, the J end by 8 bases, with 16 bases between. The length of the CDR3 is 14 residues. The CDR3 DNA follows: TGTGCCAGCAGGGGACAATTACCGAGGGAAAAACTGTTTTTT. This encodes CASRGQLPREKLFF.

This rearrangement joins TRBV9 to TRBJ1-1; a weak D match, TRBD1 (5 bases). Between the trimmed V and J ends, which lost 7 bases and 1 base, there was a span of 17 bases. Germline assignment: CDR1 SGDLS and CDR2 YYNGEE. This CDR3 contains 15 residues. The CDR3, as DNA: TGTGCCAGCGGCCTACTCGGACATTCGAACACTGAAGCTTTCTTT. This gives the protein CASGLLGHSNTEAFF.

The rearrangement joins TRBV3-1 (or the pseudogene TRBV3-2) to TRBJ1-1, with a possible D match to TRBD1 (6 bases). The V and J ends lost 5 bases and 0 bases respectively, with 13 bases between them. There are 15 residues in the CDR3. Looked up from germline, CDR1 is LGHDT and CDR2 is YNNKEL (reference sequence). The CDR3 region has the DNA TGTGCCAGCAGCGGGGGCAGTAACATGAACACTGAAGCTTTCTTT. This encodes CASSGGSNMNTEAFF.

The V call is TRBV27, the J call TRBJ2-3, with 9 bases aligning to TRBD1. Germline lookup yields CDR1 MNHEY and CDR2 SMNVEV (reference sequence). With 4 bases clipped from V and 6 bases from J, the junction kept 14 bases outside the gene matches. The CDR3 has 17 amino acids. The CDR3 DNA reads TGTGCCAGCAGTTCCGAAAGAGGACAGGGGCTAGGGGATACGCAGTATTTT. It translates to CASSSERGQGLGDTQYF.

This rearrangement joins TRBV3-1 (or the pseudogene TRBV3-2) to TRBJ2-7; no reliable D call. Germline CDR1 reads LGHDT; CDR2 reads YNNKEL (reference sequence). The V gene lost 3 bases and the J gene lost 3 bases, with 9 bases spanning the gap. This CDR3 has 13 residues. The CDR3 DNA is TGTGCCAGCAGCCACCCCCCCCGCTACGAGCAGTACTTC. It encodes CASSHPPRYEQYF.

This chain joins TRBV18 and TRBJ2-7; weak D call: TRBD2 (5 bases). V gave up 4 bases and J gave up 0 bases, with 13 bases separating them. Germline CDR1 and CDR2: KGHSH and LQKENI. This CDR3 contains 15 residues. For the CDR3, the DNA is TGTGCCAGCTCACACGGAGGCAGGAGCTCCTACGAGCAGTACTTC. Protein: CASSHGGRSSYEQYF.

On this clone: The same CDR3 can be traced to other DNA sequences in this sample. In nucleotides, the CDR3 is TGTGCCAGCAGCTCGGGGGGCCTCGAGCAGTACTTC. Encoded protein: CASSSGGLEQYF. The chain combines TRBV7-9 with TRBJ2-7, with D perhaps TRBD2 (7 bases). Germline CDR1 reads SEHNR; CDR2 reads FQNEAQ (reference sequence). This CDR3 spans 12 amino acids. The V end lost 4 bases, the J end lost 6 bases, and 10 bases lay between the germline ends.

The chain links TRBV5-4 to TRBJ2-4, with D perhaps matching TRBD1 (6 bases). Trimming left V 1 base short and J 1 base short, with 15 bases between. The CDR3 consists of 17 residues. Germline values: CDR1 SGHNT, CDR2 YYREEE (reference sequence). The CDR3: CASSLNTGPGAKNIQYF. The CDR3 coding sequence is TGTGCCAGCAGCTTGAATACAGGGCCGGGGGCCAAAAACATTCAGTACTTC.

CDR3 in amino acids: CASSREGGSGNTIYF. The CDR3 region has the DNA TGCGCCAGCAGCCGGGAAGGGGGCTCTGGAAACACCATATATTTT. The J gene is TRBJ1-3, the V gene TRBV5-1; D possibly corresponds to TRBD1 (6 bases). Germline loops: CDR1 SGHRS, CDR2 YFSETQ. Trimming removed 4 bases at V and 0 bases at J, with 11 bases between. This CDR3 is 15 amino acids long.

This chain joins TRBV27 and TRBJ2-4; 7 bases are a match to TRBD1. The CDR3 is 15 residues long. V lost 4 bases and J lost 0; bases outside the gene matches: 3. Per the germline V gene, CDR1 is MNHEY and CDR2 is SMNVEV (reference sequence). The CDR3 DNA sequence: TGTGCCAGCAGTTCGGACAGGCTAGCCAAAAACATTCAGTACTTC. Residues: CASSSDRLAKNIQYF.

This clone came up many times. The chain carries TRBV11-2 and TRBJ2-7; the D gene is possibly TRBD2 (6 bases). The V gene's germline CDR1 is SGHAT and CDR2 FQNNGV. The V and J ends lost 1 base and 4 bases respectively, with 11 bases between them. This CDR3 is built from 14 residues. CDR3 protein: CASSLAGEGYEQYF. The CDR3 DNA reads as TGTGCCAGCAGCTTAGCGGGGGAAGGGTACGAGCAGTACTTC.

The rearrangement joins TRBV6-6 to TRBJ2-7; unclear D gene. V was clipped by 7 bases and J by 0 bases, with 10 bases between them. There are 13 residues in the CDR3. Germline V gene lookup returns CDR1 MNHNY and CDR2 SVGAGI (reference sequence). The CDR3 nucleotides read TGTGCCAGCACCCCACAGAACTCCTACGAGCAGTACTTC. Residues: CASTPQNSYEQYF.

The chain joins TRBV12-3 or TRBV12-4 to TRBJ1-1; D call uncertain. Trimming removed 1 base at V and 5 bases at J, with 8 bases between. The CDR3 is 13 amino acids. As DNA, the CDR3 is TGTGCCAGCAGTTTAGGGTACCAGACTGAAGCTTTCTTT. It yields the protein CASSLGYQTEAFF.

V and J are TRBV5-5 and TRBJ2-5; D is perhaps TRBD1 (5 bases). The CDR3 sequence is 15 residues long. Germline V lookup: CDR1 SGHKS, CDR2 YYEKEE (reference sequence). The V gene lost 4 bases and the J gene lost 1 base, with 14 bases spanning the gap. The CDR3: CASSLQWGPQETQYF. DNA of the CDR3: TGTGCCAGCAGCCTTCAGTGGGGCCCCCAAGAGACCCAGTACTTC.

This clone occurred a few times. The V and J genes are TRBV18 and TRBJ1-5; 7 bases line up with TRBD1. V shed 3 bases and J 5 bases; nucleotides not matched to a gene: 10. This CDR3 comprises 16 residues. Germline loops: CDR1 KGHSH, CDR2 LQKENI. CDR3 region: CASSPDRAETYQPQHF. DNA of the CDR3: TGTGCCAGCTCACCCGACAGGGCCGAAACATATCAGCCCCAGCATTTT.

This chain links TRBV18 with TRBJ1-6, with 10 nucleotides matching TRBD1. Germline V CDR1 and CDR2: KGHSH, LQKENI. The CDR3 loop spans 14 amino acids. Unmatched junction bases numbered 6, after V lost 3 bases and J lost 13 bases. The CDR3 DNA reads TGTGCCAGCTCACCGGACAGGGGGGTGGTTCCCCTCCACTTT. It encodes CASSPDRGVVPLHF. Full variable domain (missing parts from reference TRBV18 and TRBJ1-6): NAGVMQNPRHLVRRRGQEARLRCSPMKGHSHVYWYRQLPEEGLKFMVYLQKENIIDESGMPKERFSAEFPKEGPSILRIQQVVRGDSAAYFCASSPDRGVVPLHFGNGTRLTVT.

This chain links TRBV29-1 with TRBJ1-1, with a weak D call TRBD1 (5 bases). This CDR3 has 13 amino acids. CDR1 and CDR2 (germline): SQVTM, ANQGSEA. Trimming shortened V by 5 bases and J by 4 bases, and 14 bases separated the two germline ends. The CDR3 nucleotides read TGCAGCGTTCAACGCCAGGGTGCCACTGAAGCTTTCTTT. Translation: CSVQRQGATEAFF.

The sample holds one count of this clone. V is TRBV19 and J is TRBJ1-1; D gene ambiguous. From germline, CDR1 is LNHDA and CDR2 SQIVND (reference sequence). The CDR3 runs to 13 residues. V lost 7 bases to trimming and J lost 1 base, with 10 bases between them. CDR3 coding DNA: TGTGCCAGTATACGGACTTGGAACACTGAAGCTTTCTTT. It specifies CASIRTWNTEAFF.

The chain has TRBV18 and TRBJ1-2, with TRBD1 matching over 7 bases. Germline values: CDR1 KGHSH, CDR2 LQKENI. V shed 3 bases and J 4 bases; nucleotides not matched to a gene: 5. The CDR3 runs 14 residues. CDR3 sequence (DNA): TGTGCCAGCTCACCGCAGGAGGGGGCCTATGGCTACACCTTC. Translation: CASSPQEGAYGYTF.

The CDR3 nucleotides read TGTGCCAGCAGCCCCTGGACTGCGAACACCGGGGAGCTGTTTTTT. This sequence encodes CASSPWTANTGELFF. This chain links TRBV3-1 (or the pseudogene TRBV3-2) with TRBJ2-2; D perhaps matches TRBD2 (5 bases). The ends were cut back, 4 bases at V and 0 bases at J, with 9 bases in the middle. Germline CDR1 and CDR2: LGHDT and YNNKEL (reference sequence). This CDR3 is 15 amino acids long.

The chain joins TRBV5-5 to TRBJ1-1; TRBD1 matches at 8 bases. V was pared by 0 bases and J by 4 bases, with 17 bases of the junction left unmatched. The CDR3 sequence is 19 residues long. The germline gives CDR1 SGHKS, CDR2 YYEKEE (reference sequence). The DNA for the CDR3 is TGTGCCAGCAGCTTGGGACAGGGGAGATTAGTGAGATGGACCACTGAAGCTTTCTTT. Amino acid sequence: CASSLGQGRLVRWTTEAFF. Full variable domain (outside the CDR3, taken from reference TRBV5-5 and TRBJ1-1): DAGVTQSPTHLIKTRGQQVTLRCSPISGHKSVSWYQQVLGQGPQFIFQYYEKEERGRGNFPDRFSARQFPNYSSELNVNALLLGDSALYLCASSLGQGRLVRWTTEAFFGQGTRLTVV.